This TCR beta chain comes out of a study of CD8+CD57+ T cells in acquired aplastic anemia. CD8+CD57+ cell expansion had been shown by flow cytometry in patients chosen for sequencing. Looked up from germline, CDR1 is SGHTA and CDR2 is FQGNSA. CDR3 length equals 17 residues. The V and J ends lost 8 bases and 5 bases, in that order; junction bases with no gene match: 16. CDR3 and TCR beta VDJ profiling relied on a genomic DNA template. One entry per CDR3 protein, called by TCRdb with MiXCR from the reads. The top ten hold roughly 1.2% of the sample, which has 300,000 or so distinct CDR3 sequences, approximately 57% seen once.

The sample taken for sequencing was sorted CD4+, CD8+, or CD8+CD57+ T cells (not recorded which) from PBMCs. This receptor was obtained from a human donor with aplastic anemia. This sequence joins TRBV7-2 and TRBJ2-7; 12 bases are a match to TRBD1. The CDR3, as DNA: TGTGCCAGCTCACCACCGATCTGGGACAGGGGGCACCACGAGCAGTACTTC. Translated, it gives CASSPPIWDRGHHEQYF.